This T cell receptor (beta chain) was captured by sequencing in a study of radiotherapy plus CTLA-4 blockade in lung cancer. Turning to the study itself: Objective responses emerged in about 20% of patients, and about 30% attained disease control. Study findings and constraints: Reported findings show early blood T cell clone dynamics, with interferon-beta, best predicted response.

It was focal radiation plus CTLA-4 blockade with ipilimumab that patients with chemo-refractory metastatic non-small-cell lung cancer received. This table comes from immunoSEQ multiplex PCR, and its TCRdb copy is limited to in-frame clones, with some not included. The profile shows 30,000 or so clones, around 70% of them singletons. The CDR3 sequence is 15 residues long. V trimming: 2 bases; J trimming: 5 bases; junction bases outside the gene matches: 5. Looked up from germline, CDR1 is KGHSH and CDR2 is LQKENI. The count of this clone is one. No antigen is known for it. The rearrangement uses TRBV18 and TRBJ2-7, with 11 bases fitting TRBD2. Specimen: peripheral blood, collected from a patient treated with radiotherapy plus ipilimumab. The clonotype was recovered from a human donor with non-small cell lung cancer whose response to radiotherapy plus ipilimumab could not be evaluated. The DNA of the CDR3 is TGTGCCAGCTCACCAAGGCTAGCGGGAGGCAACGAGCAGTACTTC. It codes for CASSPRLAGGNEQYF. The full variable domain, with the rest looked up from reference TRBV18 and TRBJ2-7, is NAGVMQNPRHLVRRRGQEARLRCSPMKGHSHVYWYRQLPEEGLKFMVYLQKENIIDESGMPKERFSAEFPKEGPSILRIQQVVRGDSAAYFCASSPRLAGGNEQYFGPGTRLTVT.